Below are 23 T cell receptor beta chains sequenced from a single sample in a study of blood T cell repertoires in COVID-19. The assay was immunoSEQ multiplex PCR, and TCRdb's table has in-frame clones only and misses some. The sample holds approximately 75,000 clones, 80% to 90% seen once. Specimen: peripheral blood. The origin of the receptors is a man older than 75 with COVID-19, enrolled during active disease.

The genes are TRBV10-3 and TRBJ1-2, with TRBD1 matching over 7 bases. This CDR3 spans 13 amino acids. The germline V gene has CDR1 ENHRY and CDR2 SYGVKD. Trimming cost V 8 bases and J 2 bases; bases outside gene matches: 5. The CDR3 DNA reads TGTGCCATCGGAGCGGACAGGAACTATGGCTACACCTTC. The encoded protein is CAIGADRNYGYTF.

The J gene is TRBJ2-1, the V gene TRBV11-2; TRBD2 matches at 11 bases. The V segment lost 1 base and the J segment 6 bases; nucleotides outside the gene matches: 8. This CDR3 comprises 17 residues. CDR1 SGHAT and CDR2 FQNNGV come from the germline V gene. CDR3 nucleotide sequence: TGTGCCAGCAGCTTAGCGATGGGACTAGCGGTTTCCAATGAGCAGTTCTTC. It translates to CASSLAMGLAVSNEQFF.

The chain combines TRBV5-5 with TRBJ2-7, with 7 bases that match TRBD1. In germline, CDR1 is SGHKS, CDR2 YYEKEE (reference sequence). CDR3 size: 16 residues. The V and J ends lost 0 bases and 3 bases, in that order; junction bases with no gene match: 9. DNA for the CDR3: TGTGCCAGCAGCTTGGCCCCAGGGGGTAATTACTACGAGCAGTACTTC. It yields the protein CASSLAPGGNYYEQYF.

The chain recombines TRBV5-1 with TRBJ1-2; the D is unclear. The CDR3 covers 12 residues. The germline gives CDR1 SGHRS, CDR2 YFSETQ. Trimming took 1 base from V and 6 from J, leaving 7 bases between them. The CDR3 nucleotides read TGCGCCAGCAGCTTGTTAGGAGATGGCTACACCTTC. Protein: CASSLLGDGYTF.

This clone has just a few counts. The chain carries TRBV19 and TRBJ2-5; the match to TRBD1 covers 7 bases. J lost 2 bases, V lost 4 bases, and 13 bases had no gene match. Germline CDR1 and CDR2: LNHDA and SQIVND (reference sequence). This CDR3 contains 17 residues. The CDR3 coding sequence is TGTGCCAGTAGTACCTCCCCGACAGGGTTGAGGCAAGAGACCCAGTACTTC. It translates to CASSTSPTGLRQETQYF. The variable domain in full, completed from reference TRBV19 and TRBJ2-5, reads DGGITQSPKYLFRKEGQNVTLSCEQNLNHDAMYWYRQDPGQGLRLIYYSQIVNDFQKGDIAEGYSVSREKKESFPLTVTSAQKNPTAFYLCASSTSPTGLRQETQYFGPGTRLLVL.

This rearrangement joins TRBV11-2 to TRBJ2-7; TRBD2 aligns across 8 bases. J lost 5 bases, V lost 8 bases, and 14 bases had no gene match. This CDR3 has 15 amino acids. Per the germline V gene, CDR1 is SGHAT and CDR2 is FQNNGV. CDR3 nucleotides: TGTGCCAGCGCCTCTTTGCGGGGGGCGCGGAACGAGCAGTACTTC. This encodes CASASLRGARNEQYF. Full variable domain (outside the CDR3, taken from reference TRBV11-2 and TRBJ2-7): EAGVAQSPRYKIIEKRQSVAFWCNPISGHATLYWYQQILGQGPKLLIQFQNNGVVDDSQLPKDRFSAERLKGVDSTLKIQPAKLEDSAVYLCASASLRGARNEQYFGPGTRLTVT.

The rearrangement joins TRBV6-5 to TRBJ1-2; perhaps TRBD1 as D (5 bases). V lost 8 bases and J 1 base, leaving 11 bases between the germline ends. The CDR3 has 13 amino acids. CDR1 MNHEY and CDR2 SVGAGI come from the germline V gene. Here the CDR3 DNA reads TGTGCCAGCCAGGGCAGAAGTAACTATGGCTACACCTTC. Translation: CASQGRSNYGYTF.

The chain couples TRBV6-1 to TRBJ1-5; tentative D call: TRBD1 (5 bases). V was cut by 0 bases and J by 5 bases, with 14 bases left in between. The germline gives CDR1 MNHNS, CDR2 SASEGT. The CDR3 has 16 amino acids. The CDR3 nucleotides read TGTGCCAGCAGTGAAGCGATAAGGGGTGGCGATCAGCCCCAGCATTTT. This gives the protein CASSEAIRGGDQPQHF.

The table lists this clone with a count of one. The chain is built from TRBV5-1 and TRBJ1-1; D perhaps matches TRBD1 (5 bases). Trimming stripped 7 bases from V and 3 bases from J, with 10 bases between. Looked up from germline, CDR1 is SGHRS and CDR2 is YFSETQ. The CDR3 totals 12 residues. DNA of the CDR3: TGCGCCAGCTCAAGGGGTGACACTGAAGCTTTCTTT. As protein: CASSRGDTEAFF.

V and J are TRBV12-5 and TRBJ2-1, with TRBD2 matching over 8 bases. V shed 6 bases and J 2 bases; nucleotides not matched to a gene: 12. CDR3 length: 17 residues. Germline values: CDR1 LGHNT, CDR2 FRNRAP. For the CDR3, the DNA is TGTGCTAGTGGCCCCAGGGGCGGGGGGCCAACCTACAATGAGCAGTTCTTC. This gives the protein CASGPRGGGPTYNEQFF.

The V gene is TRBV6-2 or TRBV6-3, the J gene TRBJ1-4, with D uncertain. The length of the CDR3 is 13 residues. V was pared by 6 bases and J by 5 bases, with 10 bases between. CDR1 and CDR2 from the germline V gene are MNHEY and SVGEGT. CDR3 region: CASSRGMNEKLFF. The CDR3 DNA follows: TGTGCCAGCAGCCGCGGAATGAATGAAAAACTGTTTTTT.

This chain uses TRBV18 with TRBJ1-6; D remains unclear. Trimming shortened V by 6 bases and J by 11 bases, and 14 bases separated the two germline ends. The V gene's germline CDR1 is KGHSH and CDR2 LQKENI. The CDR3 is 13 residues long. CDR3 in amino acids: CASSHIGEAPLHF. In nucleotides, the CDR3 is TGTGCCAGCTCTCATATAGGCGAGGCACCCCTCCACTTT. Filled out from reference TRBV18 and TRBJ1-6, the complete variable domain reads NAGVMQNPRHLVRRRGQEARLRCSPMKGHSHVYWYRQLPEEGLKFMVYLQKENIIDESGMPKERFSAEFPKEGPSILRIQQVVRGDSAAYFCASSHIGEAPLHFGNGTRLTVT.

The CDR3 sequence: CASSLGPGGGAVGNTIYF. The CDR3 DNA is TGTGCCAGCAGCTTAGGACCCGGAGGAGGGGCGGTTGGAAACACCATATATTTT. The gene calls are TRBV7-6 and TRBJ1-3, with a tentative D call TRBD1 (5 bases). The V gene's germline CDR1 is SGHVS and CDR2 FNYEAQ. This CDR3 contains 18 residues. The V end was cut by 1 base, the J end by 3 bases, with 19 bases between.

V gene TRBV7-9 combines with J gene TRBJ1-2, with 9 bases fitting TRBD1. Germline V gene lookup returns CDR1 SEHNR and CDR2 FQNEAQ (reference sequence). The CDR3 contains 13 residues. J gave up 5 bases and V 3 bases, and 1 base lay outside the gene matches. This chain's CDR3 is CASSLGQGYGYTF. Written as DNA, the CDR3 is TGTGCCAGCAGCTTGGGACAGGGTTATGGCTACACCTTC.

V and J are TRBV5-1 and TRBJ1-5; weak D call: TRBD1 (5 bases). This CDR3 is built from 15 residues. Deletions cut 6 bases from V and 3 bases from J, with 16 bases between. Germline V gene lookup returns CDR1 SGHRS and CDR2 YFSETQ. CDR3 amino acids: CASNFGGENNQPQHF. DNA for the CDR3: TGCGCCAGCAACTTTGGGGGGGAAAACAATCAGCCCCAGCATTTT.

This chain uses TRBV5-1 with TRBJ1-4; TRBD1 is a possible D gene (5 bases). CDR3 length: 14 residues. V shed 4 bases and J shed 6 bases, with 13 bases lying between them. Germline values: CDR1 SGHRS, CDR2 YFSETQ. CDR3 DNA sequence: TGCGCCAGCAGCGGACCGCAACAGGATGAAAAACTGTTTTTT. Amino acid sequence: CASSGPQQDEKLFF.

This chain links TRBV5-1 with TRBJ1-2; perhaps TRBD1 as D (6 bases). The V end was cut by 0 bases, the J end by 4 bases, with 13 bases between. Germline V gene lookup returns CDR1 SGHRS and CDR2 YFSETQ. This CDR3 contains 15 residues. CDR3 amino acids: CASSLGTASGYGYTF. CDR3 coding DNA: TGCGCCAGCAGCTTGGGGACAGCGTCCGGCTATGGCTACACCTTC.

The chain recombines TRBV5-6 with TRBJ2-1; D possibly corresponds to TRBD1 (6 bases). CDR1 is SGHDT, CDR2 YYEEEE, per germline. The CDR3 runs 13 residues. Trimming cost V 3 bases and J 2 bases, with 6 bases left between them. DNA for the CDR3: TGTGCCAGCAGCTGGGACACCTACAATGAGCAGTTCTTC. Translated, it gives CASSWDTYNEQFF.

V usage is TRBV7-3 and J usage is TRBJ2-3; no clear D. V was pared by 4 bases and J by 4 bases, with 9 bases between. The length of the CDR3 is 13 residues. Germline loops: CDR1 SGHTA, CDR2 FQGTGA. CDR3 DNA: TGTGCCAGCAGCTCCAACCTAGCAGATACGCAGTATTTT. Translation gives CASSSNLADTQYF.

The chain carries TRBV5-6 and TRBJ1-1; D gene uncertain. This CDR3 contains 14 residues. The ends were cut back, 0 bases at V and 1 base at J, with 7 bases in the middle. Germline V gene lookup returns CDR1 SGHDT and CDR2 YYEEEE. The CDR3, as DNA: TGTGCCAGCAGCTTGGCCCTTTCGAACACTGAAGCTTTCTTT. Translated: CASSLALSNTEAFF.

CDR3 sequence: CASSQFGTLNTEAFF. The CDR3 DNA reads as TGCGCCAGCAGCCAATTCGGGACACTGAACACTGAAGCTTTCTTT. This chain connects TRBV4-1 to TRBJ1-1, with a tentative D call TRBD1 (6 bases). CDR1 is MGHRA, CDR2 YSYEKL, per germline. There are 15 residues in the CDR3. Trimming removed 2 bases from V and 0 bases from J, with 10 bases in between.

This chain joins TRBV19 and TRBJ1-2; 12 bases align to TRBD1. The CDR3 has 16 residues. Unmatched junction bases numbered 8, after V lost 9 bases and J lost 0 bases. Germline loops: CDR1 LNHDA, CDR2 SQIVND (reference sequence). The DNA for the CDR3 is TGTGCCAGCGGGGGACAGGGGGCAGCTACTAACTATGGCTACACCTTC. This translates into CASGGQGAATNYGYTF.

This chain links TRBV29-1 with TRBJ1-2; TRBD1 is a possible D gene (6 bases). Germline-derived CDR1 and CDR2 are SQVTM and ANQGSEA. Between the trimmed V and J ends, which lost 5 bases and 2 bases, there was a span of 9 bases. The CDR3 runs to 12 residues. The CDR3 DNA reads as TGCAGCGTTACAGGGCGCAACTATGGCTACACCTTC. Amino acids: CSVTGRNYGYTF.